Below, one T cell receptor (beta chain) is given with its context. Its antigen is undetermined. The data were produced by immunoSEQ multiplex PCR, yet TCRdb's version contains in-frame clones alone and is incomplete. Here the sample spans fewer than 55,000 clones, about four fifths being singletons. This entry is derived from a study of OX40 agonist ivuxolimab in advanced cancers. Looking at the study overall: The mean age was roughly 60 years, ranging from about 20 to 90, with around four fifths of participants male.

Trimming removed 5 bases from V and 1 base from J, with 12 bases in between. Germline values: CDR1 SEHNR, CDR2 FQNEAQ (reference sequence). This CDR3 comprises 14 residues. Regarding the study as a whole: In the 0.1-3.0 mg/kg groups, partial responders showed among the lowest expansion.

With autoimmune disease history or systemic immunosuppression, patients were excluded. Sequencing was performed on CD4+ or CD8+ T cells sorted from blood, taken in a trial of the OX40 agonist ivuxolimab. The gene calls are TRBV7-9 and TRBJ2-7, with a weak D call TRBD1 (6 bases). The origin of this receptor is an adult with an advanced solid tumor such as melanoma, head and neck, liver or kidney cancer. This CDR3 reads CASSPPGASYEQYV. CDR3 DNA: TGTGCCAGCAGCCCGCCAGGGGCTTCCTACGAGCAGTACGTC.